This TCR beta chain is from a study of shared clonotypes between healthy human individuals. The germline gives CDR1 MDHEN, CDR2 SYDVKM. Trimming removed 6 bases from V and 8 bases from J; junction bases left unmatched: 4. The CDR3 totals 12 residues. Terminally differentiated effector memory CD45RA+ cells were excluded from the naive CD8 cells, which were CD45RO-negative and positively selected for CCR7. Each of the donors was a healthy adult who was HIV-negative and had not had a recent acute infection or vaccination. Clones were sequenced by immunoSEQ multiplex PCR, and TCRdb holds only the in-frame ones, with some missing. This sample carries about 2,100,000 clones, under 95% of them seen once, and the ten largest clones take around 1.7%.

The chain combines TRBV28 with TRBJ1-1; 9 bases map to TRBD1. Sequenced sample: naive CD8+ T cells from PBMCs. The receptor was isolated from a young man in good health. Some clones in this sample may be carry-over from other donors' samples. The CDR3 loop is CASRDRGYEAFF. Here the CDR3 DNA reads TGTGCCAGCAGGGACAGGGGATACGAAGCTTTCTTT.